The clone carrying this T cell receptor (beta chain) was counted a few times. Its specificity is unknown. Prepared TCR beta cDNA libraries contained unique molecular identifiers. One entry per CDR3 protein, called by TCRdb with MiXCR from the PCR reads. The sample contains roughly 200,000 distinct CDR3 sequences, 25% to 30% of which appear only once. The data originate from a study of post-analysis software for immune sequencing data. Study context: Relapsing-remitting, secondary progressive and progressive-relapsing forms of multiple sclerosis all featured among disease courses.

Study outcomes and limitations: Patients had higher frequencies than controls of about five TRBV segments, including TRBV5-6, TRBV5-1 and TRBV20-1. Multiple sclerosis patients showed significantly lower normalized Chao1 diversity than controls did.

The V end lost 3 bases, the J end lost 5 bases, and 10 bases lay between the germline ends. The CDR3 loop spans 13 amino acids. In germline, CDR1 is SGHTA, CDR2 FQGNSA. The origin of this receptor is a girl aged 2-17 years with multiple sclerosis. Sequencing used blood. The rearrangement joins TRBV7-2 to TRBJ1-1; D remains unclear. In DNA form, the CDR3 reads TGTGCCAGCAGCTTCAGCGGGCGGACTGAAGCTTTCTTT. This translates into CASSFSGRTEAFF. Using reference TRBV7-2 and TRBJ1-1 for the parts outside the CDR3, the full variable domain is GAGVSQSPSNKVTEKGKDVELRCDPISGHTALYWYRQSLGQGLEFLIYFQGNSAPDKSGLPSDRFSAERTGGSVSTLTIQRTQQEDSAVYLCASSFSGRTEAFFGQGTRLTVV.